This TCR beta chain was recovered during a study of T cell repertoires in cytomegalovirus infection. Overall study: Both a matching HLA type and CMV infection were indicated by public TCR beta signatures.

Between the trimmed V and J ends, which lost 1 base and 5 bases, there was a span of 10 bases. CDR1 is SEHNR and CDR2 is FQNEAQ in the germline V gene (reference sequence). The CDR3 covers 14 residues. Turning to this clonotype: Antigen: not known.

One entry per CDR3 protein results from TCRdb running MiXCR on the reads. The table records 150,000 to 200,000 distinct CDR3 sequences, under 25% of them present only once. Study-wide results and limits: The ex vivo response was dominated by HLA-C-restricted CMV-specific TCR beta clonotypes. Cumulated frequencies of public TCR beta families served to identify carriers of CMV plus the relevant HLA.

What was sequenced was PBMCs. The origin of this receptor is a human donor in good health (CMV status not recorded). Some clones in this sample may be carry-over from other donors' samples. This chain joins TRBV7-9 and TRBJ2-3; weak D call: TRBD2 (5 bases). CDR3 loop: CASSLGSGKDTQYF. The CDR3 nucleotides are TGTGCCAGCAGCTTAGGATCGGGAAAAGATACGCAGTATTTT.